This T cell receptor beta chain was captured in a study of shared clonotypes between healthy human individuals. Study in general: There were three CD4 naive, three CD4 memory, two CD8 naive and one CD8 memory plates per donor.

Assay used: immunoSEQ multiplex PCR; TCRdb lists only in-frame clones, some missing. The sample has millions of clones; 85% to 95% are singletons. The clonotype was recovered from a man younger than 35 in good health. Some clones in this sample may be carry-over from other donors' samples. Specimen: naive CD4+ T cells from PBMCs. Subset reported: CD45RA+ positively selected.

The CDR3 nucleotides read TGTGCCGGGGACCATCAGGGTAATGAGCAGTTCTTC. Translating it yields CAGDHQGNEQFF. The chain employs TRBV30 and TRBJ2-1; D assignment may be TRBD1 or TRBD2 (5 bases each). The V end was cut by 8 bases, the J end by 7 bases, with 15 bases between. The CDR3 length is 12 residues. The V gene's germline CDR1 is GTSNPN and CDR2 SVGIG (reference sequence).